Many counts were recorded for the clone carrying this T cell receptor (beta chain). Its antigen is not known. These data belong to a study of T cell repertoires in cytomegalovirus infection. MiXCR, applied by TCRdb to the reads, yields one record per CDR3 protein. The sample lists hundreds of thousands of distinct CDR3 sequences, 31% occurring once. The sequence was obtained from a human donor in good health (CMV status not recorded). Some clones in this sample may be carry-over from other donors' samples. Sequences were derived from cultured CD8+ T cells from PBMCs, sampled from culture after CMV antigen stimulation.

CDR3 coding DNA: TGTGCCAGCAGCCCCCAGACAGGGGTCACCGGGGAGCTGTTTTTT. Encoded protein: CASSPQTGVTGELFF. This chain joins TRBV7-2 and TRBJ2-2, with 8 bases that match TRBD1. The CDR3 loop spans 15 amino acids. V trimming: 5 bases; J trimming: 4 bases; junction bases outside the gene matches: 6. Germline assignment: CDR1 SGHTA and CDR2 FQGNSA.